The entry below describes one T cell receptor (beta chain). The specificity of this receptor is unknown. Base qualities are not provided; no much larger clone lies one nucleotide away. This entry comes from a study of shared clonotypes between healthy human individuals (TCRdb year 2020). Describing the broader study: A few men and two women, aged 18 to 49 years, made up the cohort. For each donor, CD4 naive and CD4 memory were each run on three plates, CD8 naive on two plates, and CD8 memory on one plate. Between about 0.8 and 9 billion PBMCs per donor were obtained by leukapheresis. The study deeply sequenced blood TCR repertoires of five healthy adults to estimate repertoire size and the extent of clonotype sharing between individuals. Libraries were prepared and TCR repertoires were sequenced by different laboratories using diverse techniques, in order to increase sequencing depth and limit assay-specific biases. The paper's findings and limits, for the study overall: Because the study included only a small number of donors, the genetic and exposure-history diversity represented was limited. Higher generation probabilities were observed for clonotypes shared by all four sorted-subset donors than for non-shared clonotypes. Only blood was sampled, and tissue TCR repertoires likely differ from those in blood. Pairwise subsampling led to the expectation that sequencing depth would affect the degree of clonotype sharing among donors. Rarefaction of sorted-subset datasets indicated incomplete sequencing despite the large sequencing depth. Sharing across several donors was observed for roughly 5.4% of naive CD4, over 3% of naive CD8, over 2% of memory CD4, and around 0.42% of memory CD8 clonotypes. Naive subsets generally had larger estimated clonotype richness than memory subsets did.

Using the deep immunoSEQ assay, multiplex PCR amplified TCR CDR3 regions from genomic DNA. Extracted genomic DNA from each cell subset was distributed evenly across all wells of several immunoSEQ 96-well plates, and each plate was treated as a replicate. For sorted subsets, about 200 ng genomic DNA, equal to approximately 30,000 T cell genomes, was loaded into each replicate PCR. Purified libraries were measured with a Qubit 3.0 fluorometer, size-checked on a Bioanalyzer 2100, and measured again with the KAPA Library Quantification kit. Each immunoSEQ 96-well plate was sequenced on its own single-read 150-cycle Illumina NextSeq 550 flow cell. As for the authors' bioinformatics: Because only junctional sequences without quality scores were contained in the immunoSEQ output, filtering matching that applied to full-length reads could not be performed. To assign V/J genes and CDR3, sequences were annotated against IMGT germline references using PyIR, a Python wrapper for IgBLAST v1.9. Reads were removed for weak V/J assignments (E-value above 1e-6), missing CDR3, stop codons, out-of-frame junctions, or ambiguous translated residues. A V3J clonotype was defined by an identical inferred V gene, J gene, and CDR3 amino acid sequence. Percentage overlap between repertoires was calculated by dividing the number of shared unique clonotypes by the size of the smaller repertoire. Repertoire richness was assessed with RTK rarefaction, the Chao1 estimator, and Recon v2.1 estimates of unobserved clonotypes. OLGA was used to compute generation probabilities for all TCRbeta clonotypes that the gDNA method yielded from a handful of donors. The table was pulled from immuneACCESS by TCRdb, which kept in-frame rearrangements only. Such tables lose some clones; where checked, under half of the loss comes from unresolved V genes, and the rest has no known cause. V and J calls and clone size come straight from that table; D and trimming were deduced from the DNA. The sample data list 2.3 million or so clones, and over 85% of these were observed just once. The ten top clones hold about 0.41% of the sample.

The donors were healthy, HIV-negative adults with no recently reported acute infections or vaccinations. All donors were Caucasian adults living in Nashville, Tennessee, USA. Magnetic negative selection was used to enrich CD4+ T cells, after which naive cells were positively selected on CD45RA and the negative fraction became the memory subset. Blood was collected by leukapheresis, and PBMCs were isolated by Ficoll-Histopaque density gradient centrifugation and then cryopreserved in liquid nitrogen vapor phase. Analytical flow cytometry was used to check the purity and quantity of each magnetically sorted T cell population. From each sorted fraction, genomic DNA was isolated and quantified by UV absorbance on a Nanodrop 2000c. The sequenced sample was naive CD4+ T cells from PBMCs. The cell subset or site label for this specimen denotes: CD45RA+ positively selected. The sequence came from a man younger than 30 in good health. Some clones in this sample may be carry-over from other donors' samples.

CDR3 loop: CASSPFVTSTDTQYF. The nucleotide sequence is given as TGCGCCAGCAGCCCTTTCGTGACTAGCACAGATACGCAGTATTTT. This chain is built from TRBV5-1 and TRBJ2-3, with the identity of the D gene unclear. Trimming at the junction amounts to 4 bases on V and 0 bases on J, and the germline ends lie 12 bases apart. CDR3 length: 15 amino acids, cysteine to phenylalanine. Only the CDR3 portion is preserved as DNA: 45 bases, with reading frame beginning at the first base. The CDR1 and CDR2 encoded by the germline V gene are SGHRS and YFSETQ. Where the CDR3 stops, the reference TRBV5-1 and TRBJ2-3 genes take over; the full variable domain is KAGVTQTPRYLIKTRGQQVTLSCSPISGHRSVSWYQQTPGQGLQFLFEYFSETQRNKGNFPGRFSGRQFSNSRSEMNVSTLELGDSALYLCASSPFVTSTDTQYFGPGTRLTVL.